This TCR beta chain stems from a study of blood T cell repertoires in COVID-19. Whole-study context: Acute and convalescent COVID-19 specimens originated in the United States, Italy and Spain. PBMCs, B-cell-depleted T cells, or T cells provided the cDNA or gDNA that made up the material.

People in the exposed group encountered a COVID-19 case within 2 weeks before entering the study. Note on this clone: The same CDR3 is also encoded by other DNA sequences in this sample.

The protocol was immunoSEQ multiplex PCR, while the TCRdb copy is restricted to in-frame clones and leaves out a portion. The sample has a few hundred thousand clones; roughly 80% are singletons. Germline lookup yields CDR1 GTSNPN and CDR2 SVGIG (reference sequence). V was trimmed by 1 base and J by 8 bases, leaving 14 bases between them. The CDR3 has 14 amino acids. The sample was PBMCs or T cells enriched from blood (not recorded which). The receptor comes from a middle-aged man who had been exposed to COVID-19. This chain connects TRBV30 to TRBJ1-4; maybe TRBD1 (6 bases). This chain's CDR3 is CAWSAGGAGEKLFF. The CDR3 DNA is TGTGCCTGGAGTGCGGGGGGGGCTGGGGAAAAACTGTTTTTT.